This record looks at one T cell receptor beta chain sequence and its context. A junction boundary mismatches the germline segment, possibly from a read error. The entry originates in a study of tumor-infiltrating lymphocytes in oesophageal squamous cell carcinoma. The CDR3 consists of 13 residues. Per germline, CDR1 SGDLS and CDR2 YYNGEE. TCRdb called the PCR reads again in MiXCR, with one record for every CDR3 protein. The table includes about 21,000 distinct CDR3 sequences, approximately 39% detected once. Sequencing was carried out using normal esophageal tissue next to the tumor. The sequence was obtained from a male donor with esophageal squamous cell carcinoma. This chain uses TRBV9 with TRBJ2-7, with D uncertain. CDR3 coding DNA: TGTGCCAGCAGCCAAAGTTCATTGGGGTTCCTCCACTTC. The encoded protein is CASSQSSLGFLHF.